These 11 T cell receptor beta chains share one sample of origin, sequenced in a study of metastatic and nonmetastatic thyroid tumors. Patients were all untreated before their thyroid surgery. TCRdb reprocessed the PCR reads via MiXCR. The table records around 41,000 clones, approximately 13% of them present only once. Sequenced input: blood. These receptors originate from a female donor with papillary thyroid cancer or a benign thyroid nodule (not recorded which). Some clones in this sample may be carry-over from other donors' samples.

The chain recombines TRBV30 with TRBJ1-6, with TRBD1 matching over 11 bases. Germline V gives CDR1 GTSNPN, CDR2 SVGIG (reference sequence). After removal of 4 bases from V and 5 bases from J, the junction contained 4 bases not matched to a gene. The CDR3 totals 15 residues. CDR3 in amino acids: CAWIGQGANNSPLHF. In DNA, the CDR3 is TGTGCCTGGATTGGACAGGGGGCAAATAATTCACCCCTCCACTTT.

This clone was observed at least ten times. The chain joins TRBV20-1 to TRBJ2-1, with TRBD2 matching 11 bases. V was pared by 0 bases and J by 10 bases, with 14 bases of the junction left unmatched. Germline V CDR1 and CDR2: DFQATT, SNEGSKA (reference sequence). This CDR3 spans 17 amino acids. The CDR3 nucleotides are TGCAGTGCTAGAGATAGCGGGAGGGCTAGGGCCTATCTAGAGCAGTTCTTC. This sequence encodes CSARDSGRARAYLEQFF.

This clone was seen a handful of times. At one end, the junction sequence differs from germline, possibly due to a read error. The genes are TRBV2 and TRBJ1-2; D uncertain. This CDR3 is built from 12 residues. From germline, CDR1 is SNHLY and CDR2 FYNNEI. The CDR3 is CASSNEMDGYTF. The CDR3 DNA is TGTGCCAGCAGTAACGAGATGGATGGATACACCTTC.

This clone appeared many times. The V call is TRBV19, the J call TRBJ1-4, with a weak D call TRBD1 (5 bases). CDR1 LNHDA and CDR2 SQIVND come from the germline V gene (reference sequence). V was clipped by 5 bases and J by 6 bases, with 19 bases between them. The CDR3 contains 16 residues. CDR3 loop: CASSPPDWGGDEKLFF. The CDR3 bases are TGTGCCAGTAGTCCCCCCGATTGGGGGGGGGATGAAAAACTGTTTTTT.

This clone was counted many times. V usage is TRBV27 and J usage is TRBJ2-7, with TRBD2 identical over 7 bases. The trim removed 3 bases at V and 0 bases at J, leaving 5 bases unmatched. There are 15 residues in the CDR3. From germline, CDR1 is MNHEY and CDR2 SMNVEV (reference sequence). For the CDR3, the DNA is TGTGCCAGCAGTTTTGAGGCTAGCGGCTCCTACGAGCAGTACTTC. It yields the protein CASSFEASGSYEQYF.

This clone was seen many times. A much more abundant neighbour one base away suggests this may be a read error. This chain links TRBV19 with TRBJ2-7; no definite D call. CDR1 is LNHDA and CDR2 is SQIVND in the germline V gene (reference sequence). V lost 7 bases and J 2 bases, leaving 15 bases between the germline ends. This CDR3 is 14 amino acids long. The CDR3 sequence: CASNMGNSAYEQYF. In DNA, the CDR3 is TGTGCCAGTAATATGGGGAACAGTGCCTACGAGCAGTACTTC. Supplemented by reference TRBV19 and TRBJ2-7, the full variable domain reads DGGITQSPKYLFRKEGQNVTLSCEQNLNHDAMYWYRQDPGQGLRLIYYSQIVNDFQKGDIAEGYSVSREKKESFPLTVTSAQKNPTAFYLCASNMGNSAYEQYFGPGTRLTVT.

The gene calls are TRBV6-1 and TRBJ2-2; 7 nucleotides agree with TRBD1. V gave up 3 bases and J gave up 5 bases; unmatched junction bases: 9. The CDR3 sequence is 16 residues long. Germline assignment: CDR1 MNHNS and CDR2 SASEGT. The CDR3 loop is CASSDQGVAETGELFF. CDR3 sequence (DNA): TGTGCCAGCAGTGACCAGGGGGTAGCAGAAACCGGGGAGCTGTTTTTT.

The genes are TRBV5-6 and TRBJ2-1; D is ambiguous. The V gene lost 3 bases and the J gene lost 10 bases, with 14 bases spanning the gap. The CDR3 covers 13 residues. The germline CDR1 and CDR2 sequences are SGHDT and YYEEEE. The CDR3 DNA is TGTGCCAGCAGCTCGGAATATGGAAAGGAGCAGTTCTTC. Translating it yields CASSSEYGKEQFF.

This clone was observed at least ten times. V gene TRBV9 combines with J gene TRBJ2-7, with D unresolved. Germline CDR1 reads SGDLS; CDR2 reads YYNGEE. V lost 3 bases and J 2 bases, leaving 9 bases between the germline ends. The length of the CDR3 is 13 residues. CDR3 DNA sequence: TGTGCCAGCAGCGGGGTCAGTACCTACGAGCAGTACTTC. Its translation is CASSGVSTYEQYF.

The V and J genes are TRBV6-5 and TRBJ1-1; no reliable D call. Per germline, CDR1 MNHEY and CDR2 SVGAGI. The ends were cut back, 6 bases at V and 0 bases at J, with 11 bases in the middle. The CDR3 consists of 14 residues. The CDR3 DNA sequence: TGTGCCAGCAGCTTAACGTGGGTGAACACTGAAGCTTTCTTT. It encodes CASSLTWVNTEAFF.

The gene calls are TRBV20-1 and TRBJ2-7; D gene ambiguous. CDR3 length: 13 residues. Germline V gene sequence: CDR1 DFQATT, CDR2 SNEGSKA (reference sequence). V lost 6 bases to trimming and J lost 0 bases, with 12 bases between them. DNA for the CDR3: TGCAGTGCCGCCCCGGGCCCCTCCTACGAGCAGTACTTC. Its protein product is CSAAPGPSYEQYF.